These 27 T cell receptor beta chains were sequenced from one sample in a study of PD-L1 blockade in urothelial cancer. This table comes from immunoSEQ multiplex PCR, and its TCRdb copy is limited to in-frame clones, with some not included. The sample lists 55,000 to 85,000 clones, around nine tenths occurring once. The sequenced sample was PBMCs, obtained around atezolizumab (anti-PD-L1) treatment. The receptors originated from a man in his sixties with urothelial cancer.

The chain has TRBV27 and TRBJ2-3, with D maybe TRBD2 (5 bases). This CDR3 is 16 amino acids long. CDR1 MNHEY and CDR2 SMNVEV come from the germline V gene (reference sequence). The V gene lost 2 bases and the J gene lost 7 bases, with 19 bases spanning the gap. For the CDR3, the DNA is TGTGCCAGCAGTTTACCTGGGAGTCCGTTAGGTCATACGCAGTATTTT. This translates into CASSLPGSPLGHTQYF.

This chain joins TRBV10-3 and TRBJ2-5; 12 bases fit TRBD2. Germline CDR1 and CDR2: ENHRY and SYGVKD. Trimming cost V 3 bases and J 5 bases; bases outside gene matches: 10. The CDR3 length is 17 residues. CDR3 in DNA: TGTGCCATCAGTGATCCGACTAGCGGGGGCCGGGGGGAGACCCAGTACTTC. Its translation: CAISDPTSGGRGETQYF.

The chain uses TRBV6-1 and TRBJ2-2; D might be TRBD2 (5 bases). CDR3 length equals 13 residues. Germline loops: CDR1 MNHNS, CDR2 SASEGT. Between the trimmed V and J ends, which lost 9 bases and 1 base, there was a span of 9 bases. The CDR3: CAREEENTGELFF. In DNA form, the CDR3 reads TGTGCCAGGGAGGAGGAGAACACCGGGGAGCTGTTTTTT.

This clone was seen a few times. CDR3 amino acids: CSVDIDGYTF. CDR3 DNA sequence: TGCAGCGTTGATATTGATGGCTACACCTTC. The gene calls are TRBV29-1 and TRBJ1-2; no definite D call. The CDR3 is 10 residues long. With 3 bases removed from V and 6 bases from J, the gap between germline ends came to 5 bases. CDR1 is SQVTM, CDR2 ANQGSEA, per germline.

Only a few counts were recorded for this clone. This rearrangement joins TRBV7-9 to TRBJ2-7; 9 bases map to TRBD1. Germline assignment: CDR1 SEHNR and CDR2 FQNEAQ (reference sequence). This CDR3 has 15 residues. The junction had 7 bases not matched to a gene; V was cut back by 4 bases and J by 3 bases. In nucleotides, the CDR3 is TGTGCCAGCAGCTATGGGGGACAGGGAGACTACGAGCAGTACTTC. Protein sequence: CASSYGGQGDYEQYF.

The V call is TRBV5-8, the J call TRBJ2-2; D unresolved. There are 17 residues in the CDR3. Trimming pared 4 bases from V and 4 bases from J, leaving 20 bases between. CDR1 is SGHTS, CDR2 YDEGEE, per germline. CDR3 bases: TGTGCCAGCAGCCCCCGAGGAGTCGCGTATGGCACCGGGGAGCTGTTTTTT. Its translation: CASSPRGVAYGTGELFF.

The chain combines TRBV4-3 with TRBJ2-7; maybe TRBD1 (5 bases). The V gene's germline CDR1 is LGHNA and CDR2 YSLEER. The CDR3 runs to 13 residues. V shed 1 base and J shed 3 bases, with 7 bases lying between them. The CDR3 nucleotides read TGCGCCAGCAGCCAAGGCAGGGTCTACGAGCAGTACTTC. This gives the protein CASSQGRVYEQYF.

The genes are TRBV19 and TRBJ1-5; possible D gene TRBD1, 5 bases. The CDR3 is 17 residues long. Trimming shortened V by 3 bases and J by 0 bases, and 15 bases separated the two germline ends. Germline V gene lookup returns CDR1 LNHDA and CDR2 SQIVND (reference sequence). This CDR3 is CASSIVGPTVSNQPQHF. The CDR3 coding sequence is TGTGCCAGTAGTATCGTAGGTCCGACAGTTAGCAATCAGCCCCAGCATTTT.

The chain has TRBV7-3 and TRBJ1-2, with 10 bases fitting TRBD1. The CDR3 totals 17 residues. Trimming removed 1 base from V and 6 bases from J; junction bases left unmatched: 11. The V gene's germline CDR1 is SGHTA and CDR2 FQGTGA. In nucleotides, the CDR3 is TGTGCCAGCAGCTTAAACATTCCGGGACAGGGGCATCATGGCTACACCTTC. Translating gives CASSLNIPGQGHHGYTF. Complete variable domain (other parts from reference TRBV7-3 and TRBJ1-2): GAGVSQTPSNKVTEKGKYVELRCDPISGHTALYWYRQSLGQGPEFLIYFQGTGAADDSGLPNDRFFAVRPEGSVSTLKIQRTERGDSAVYLCASSLNIPGQGHHGYTFGSGTRLTVV.

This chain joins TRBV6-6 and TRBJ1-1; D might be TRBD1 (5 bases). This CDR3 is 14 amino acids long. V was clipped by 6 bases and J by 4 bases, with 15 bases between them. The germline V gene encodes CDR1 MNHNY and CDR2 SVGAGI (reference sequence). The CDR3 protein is CASRAGEGTTEAFF. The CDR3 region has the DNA TGTGCCAGCAGGGCGGGGGAAGGGACCACTGAAGCTTTCTTT.

The CDR3 coding sequence is TGTGCCAGCAGCCAAGCGGGACAGGGTACTTTGAGCTCCTACAATGAGCAGTTCTTC. It is translated as CASSQAGQGTLSSYNEQFF. The genes are TRBV4-2 and TRBJ2-1; 9 bases are a match to TRBD1. The CDR3 is 19 residues long. Per germline, CDR1 LGHNA and CDR2 YNFKEQ. J lost 0 bases, V lost 1 base, and 10 bases had no gene match.

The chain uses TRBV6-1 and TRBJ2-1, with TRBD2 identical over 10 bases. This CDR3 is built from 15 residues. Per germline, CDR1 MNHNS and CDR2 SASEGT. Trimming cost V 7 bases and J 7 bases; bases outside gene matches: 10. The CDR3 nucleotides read TGTGCCAGCAATGATGGTAGCGGGGGGAGGAATGAGCAGTTCTTC. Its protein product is CASNDGSGGRNEQFF.

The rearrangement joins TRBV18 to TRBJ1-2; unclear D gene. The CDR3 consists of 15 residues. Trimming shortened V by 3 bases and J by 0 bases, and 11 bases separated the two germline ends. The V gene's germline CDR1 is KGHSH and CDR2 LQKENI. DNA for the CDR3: TGTGCCAGCTCACCTCGGACGGGAGCTAACTATGGCTACACCTTC. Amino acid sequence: CASSPRTGANYGYTF.

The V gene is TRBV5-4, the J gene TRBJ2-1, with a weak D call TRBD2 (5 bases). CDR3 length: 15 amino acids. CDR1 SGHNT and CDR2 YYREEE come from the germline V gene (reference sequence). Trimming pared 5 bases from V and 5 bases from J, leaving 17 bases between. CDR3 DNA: TGTGCCAGCAGTTTCGGGCCCACGGGGAACAATGAGCAGTTCTTC. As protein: CASSFGPTGNNEQFF.

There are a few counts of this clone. The DNA of the CDR3 is TGTGCCAGCAGCCCTCCGGGTCAGAACACCGGGGAGCTGTTTTTT. Translating gives CASSPPGQNTGELFF. The chain joins TRBV9 to TRBJ2-2; D remains unclear. Germline V CDR1 and CDR2: SGDLS, YYNGEE. The CDR3 totals 15 residues. The V and J ends lost 4 bases and 1 base respectively, with 11 bases between them.

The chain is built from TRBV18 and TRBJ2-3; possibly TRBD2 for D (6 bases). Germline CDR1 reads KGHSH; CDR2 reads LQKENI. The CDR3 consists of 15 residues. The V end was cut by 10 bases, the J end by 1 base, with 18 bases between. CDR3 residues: CATSYYGLRTDTQYF. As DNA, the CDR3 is TGTGCCACAAGTTACTACGGACTACGCACAGATACGCAGTATTTT.

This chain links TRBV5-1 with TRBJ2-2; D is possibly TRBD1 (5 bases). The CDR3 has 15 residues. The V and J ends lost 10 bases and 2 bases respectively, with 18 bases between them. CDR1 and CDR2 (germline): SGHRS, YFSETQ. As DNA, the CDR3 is TGCGCCTCCCAGACAGACCAACTCAACACCGGGGAGCTGTTTTTT. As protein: CASQTDQLNTGELFF.

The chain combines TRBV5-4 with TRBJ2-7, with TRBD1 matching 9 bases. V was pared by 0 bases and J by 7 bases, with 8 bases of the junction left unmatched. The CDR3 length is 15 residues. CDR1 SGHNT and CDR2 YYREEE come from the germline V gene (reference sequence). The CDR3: CASSLEGTGHQEQYF. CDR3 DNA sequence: TGTGCCAGCAGCTTGGAAGGGACAGGGCACCAGGAGCAGTACTTC.

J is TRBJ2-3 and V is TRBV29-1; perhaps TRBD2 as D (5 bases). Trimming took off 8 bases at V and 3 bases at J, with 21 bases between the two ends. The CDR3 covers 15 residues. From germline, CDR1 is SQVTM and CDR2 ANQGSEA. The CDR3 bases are TGCAGCATCCGGGCCGGGGTCCCGGTGACAGATACGCAGTATTTT. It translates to CSIRAGVPVTDTQYF.

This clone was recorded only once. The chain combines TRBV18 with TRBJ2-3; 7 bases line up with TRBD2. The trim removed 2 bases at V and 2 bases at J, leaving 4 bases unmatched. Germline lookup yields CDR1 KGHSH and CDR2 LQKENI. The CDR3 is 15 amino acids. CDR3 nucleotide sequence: TGTGCCAGCTCACCAAGGCTAGCGGACACAGATACGCAGTATTTT. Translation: CASSPRLADTDTQYF.

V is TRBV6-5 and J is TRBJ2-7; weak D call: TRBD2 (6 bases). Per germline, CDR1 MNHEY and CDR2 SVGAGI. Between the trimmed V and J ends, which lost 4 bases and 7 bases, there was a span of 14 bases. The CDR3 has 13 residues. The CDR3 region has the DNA TGTGCCAGCAGTTCGACTAGGTTGGGAGAGCAGTACTTC. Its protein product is CASSSTRLGEQYF.

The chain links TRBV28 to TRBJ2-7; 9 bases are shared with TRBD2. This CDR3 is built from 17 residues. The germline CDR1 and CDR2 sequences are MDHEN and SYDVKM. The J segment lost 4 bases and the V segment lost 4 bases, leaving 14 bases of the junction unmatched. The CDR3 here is CASSSVGAGGPEYEQYF. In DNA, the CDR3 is TGTGCCAGCAGTTCGGTCGGGGCGGGAGGGCCTGAATACGAGCAGTACTTC.

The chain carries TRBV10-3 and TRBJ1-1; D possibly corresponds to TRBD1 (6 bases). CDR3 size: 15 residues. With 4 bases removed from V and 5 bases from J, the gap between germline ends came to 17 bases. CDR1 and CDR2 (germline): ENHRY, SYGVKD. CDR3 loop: CAISGGGGRWTEAFF. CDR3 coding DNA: TGTGCCATCAGTGGCGGGGGGGGGCGATGGACTGAAGCTTTCTTT.

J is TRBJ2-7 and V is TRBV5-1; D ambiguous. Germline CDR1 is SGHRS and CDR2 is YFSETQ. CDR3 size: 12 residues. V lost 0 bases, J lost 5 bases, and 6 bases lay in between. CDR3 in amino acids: CASSLASDEQYF. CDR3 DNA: TGCGCCAGCAGCTTGGCCTCGGACGAGCAGTACTTC.

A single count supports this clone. The CDR3 DNA follows: TGTGCCAGCAGCTTGGACACTAGCGGGGGCTCCAATGAGCAGTTCTTC. Amino acids: CASSLDTSGGSNEQFF. The chain has TRBV7-3 and TRBJ2-1; 11 nucleotides line up with TRBD2. V lost 3 bases, J lost 6 bases, and 7 bases stayed unmatched. This CDR3 is built from 16 residues. Germline CDR1 and CDR2: SGHTA and FQGTGA. The whole variable domain, filled in from reference TRBV7-3 and TRBJ2-1, reads GAGVSQTPSNKVTEKGKYVELRCDPISGHTALYWYRQSLGQGPEFLIYFQGTGAADDSGLPNDRFFAVRPEGSVSTLKIQRTERGDSAVYLCASSLDTSGGSNEQFFGPGTRLTVL.

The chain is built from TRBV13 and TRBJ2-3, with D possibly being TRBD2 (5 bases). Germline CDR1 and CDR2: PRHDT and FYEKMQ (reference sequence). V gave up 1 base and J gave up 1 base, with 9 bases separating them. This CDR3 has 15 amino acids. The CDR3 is CASSLALRGTDTQYF. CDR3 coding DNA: TGTGCCAGCAGCTTAGCCCTGAGGGGCACAGATACGCAGTATTTT.

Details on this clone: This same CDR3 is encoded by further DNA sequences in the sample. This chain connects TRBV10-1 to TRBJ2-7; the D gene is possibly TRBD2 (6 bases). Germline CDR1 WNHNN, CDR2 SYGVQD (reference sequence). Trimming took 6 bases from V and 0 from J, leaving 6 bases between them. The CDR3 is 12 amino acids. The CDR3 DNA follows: TGCGCCAGCAGCGGGAGCTCCTACGAGCAGTACTTC. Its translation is CASSGSSYEQYF.